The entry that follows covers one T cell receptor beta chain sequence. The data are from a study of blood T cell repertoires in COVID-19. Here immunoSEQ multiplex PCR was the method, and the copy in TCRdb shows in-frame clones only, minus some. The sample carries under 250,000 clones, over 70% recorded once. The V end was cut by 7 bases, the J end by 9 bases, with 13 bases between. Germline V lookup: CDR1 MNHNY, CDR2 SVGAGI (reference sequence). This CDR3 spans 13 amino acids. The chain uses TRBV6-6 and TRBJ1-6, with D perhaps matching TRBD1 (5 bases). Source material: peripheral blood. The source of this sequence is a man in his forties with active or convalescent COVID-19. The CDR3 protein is CASKQVDSSPLHF. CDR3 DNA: TGTGCCAGCAAACAGGTTGATTCTTCACCCCTCCACTTT.